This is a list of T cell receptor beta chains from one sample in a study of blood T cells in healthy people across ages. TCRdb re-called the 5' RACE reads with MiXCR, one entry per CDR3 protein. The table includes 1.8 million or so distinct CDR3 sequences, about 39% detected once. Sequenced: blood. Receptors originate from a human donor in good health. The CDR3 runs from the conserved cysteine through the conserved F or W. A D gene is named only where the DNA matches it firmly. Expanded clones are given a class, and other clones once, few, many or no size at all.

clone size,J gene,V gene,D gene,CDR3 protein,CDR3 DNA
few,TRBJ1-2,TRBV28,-,CASTGNGRYGYTF,TGTGCCAGCACCGGAAACGGGCGCTATGGCTACACCTTC
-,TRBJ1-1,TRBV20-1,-,CSARDQRKPTNAEAFF,TGCAGTGCTAGAGATCAACGGAAGCCGACGAACGCTGAAGCTTTCTTT
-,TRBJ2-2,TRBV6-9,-,CASMEGPNTGELFF,TGTGCCAGCATGGAGGGGCCGAACACCGGGGAGCTGTTTTTT
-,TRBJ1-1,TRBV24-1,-,CATSEKGYTEAFF,TGTGCCACCAGTGAGAAGGGCTACACTGAAGCTTTCTTT
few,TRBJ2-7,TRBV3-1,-,CASSHTINYEQYF,TGTGCCAGCAGCCACACGATTAACTACGAGCAGTACTTC
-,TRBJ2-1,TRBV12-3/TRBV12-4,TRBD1,CASSMGRGQGDNEQFF,TGTGCCAGCAGTATGGGCAGGGGGCAGGGGGATAATGAGCAGTTCTTC
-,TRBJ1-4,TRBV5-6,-,CASSPGTGYEKLFF,TGTGCCAGCAGCCCGGGTACGGGATATGAAAAACTGTTTTTT
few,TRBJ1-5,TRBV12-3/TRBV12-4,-,CASSFGVAGSNQPQHF,TGTGCCAGCAGTTTCGGGGTGGCAGGTAGCAATCAGCCCCAGCATTTT
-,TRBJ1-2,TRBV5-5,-,CASSLLGRSGDGYTF,TGTGCCAGCAGCTTGCTTGGGCGGAGTGGAGATGGCTACACCTTC
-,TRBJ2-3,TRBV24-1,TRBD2,CATSDFSGRGGKGTLDTQYF,TGTGCCACCAGTGATTTTTCTGGTCGGGGAGGGAAGGGCACTCTAGATACGCAGTATTTT
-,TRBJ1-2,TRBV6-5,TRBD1,CASSYSGQPWGYTF,TGTGCCAGCAGTTACTCGGGACAGCCTTGGGGCTACACCTTC
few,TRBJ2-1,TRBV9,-,CASSVDVGANEQFF,TGTGCCAGCAGCGTAGATGTGGGGGCGAATGAGCAGTTCTTC
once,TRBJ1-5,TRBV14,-,CASSQEYSQPQHF,TGTGCCAGCAGCCAAGAGTACAGTCAGCCCCAGCATTTT
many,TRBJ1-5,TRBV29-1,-,CSVAEGGPNQPQHF,TGCAGCGTGGCGGAGGGTGGCCCCAATCAGCCCCAGCATTTT
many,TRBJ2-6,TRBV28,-,CASRTPKGSGANVLTF,TGTGCCAGCCGCACTCCGAAGGGCTCTGGGGCCAACGTCCTGACTTTC
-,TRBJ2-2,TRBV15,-,CATSRDLLLNTGELFF,TGTGCCACCAGCAGAGATCTGTTGCTGAACACCGGGGAGCTGTTTTTT
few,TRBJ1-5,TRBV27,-,CASSFFSDQPQHF,TGTGCCAGCAGTTTCTTCAGCGATCAGCCCCAGCATTTT
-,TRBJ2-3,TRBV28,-,CASRPTGGGADTQYF,TGTGCCAGCAGGCCGACAGGAGGGGGGGCAGATACGCAGTATTTT
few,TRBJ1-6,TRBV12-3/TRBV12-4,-,CASSFVALLLNSPLHF,TGTGCCAGCAGTTTTGTTGCGCTACTCCTTAATTCACCCCTCCACTTT
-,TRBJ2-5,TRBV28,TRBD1,CASSLNPGGGLETQYF,TGTGCCAGCAGTTTAAACCCAGGGGGCGGGCTAGAGACCCAGTACTTC
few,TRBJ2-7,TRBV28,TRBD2,CASRLAGVAYEQYF,TGTGCCAGCAGGCTAGCGGGGGTGGCCTACGAGCAGTACTTC
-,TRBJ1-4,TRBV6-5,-,CASSTPGRGDEKLFF,TGTGCCAGCAGTACCCCGGGGAGGGGGGATGAAAAACTGTTTTTT
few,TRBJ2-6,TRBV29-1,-,CSVRGSSGANVLTF,TGCAGCGTTAGGGGAAGCTCTGGGGCCAACGTCCTGACTTTC
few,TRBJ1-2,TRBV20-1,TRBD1,CSVPDRDTLGYTF,TGCAGTGTCCCGGACAGGGACACCCTTGGCTACACCTTC
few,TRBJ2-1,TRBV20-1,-,CSARDEGRGAYNEQFF,TGCAGTGCTAGAGATGAGGGCAGGGGTGCCTACAATGAGCAGTTCTTC
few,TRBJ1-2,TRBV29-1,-,CSVEEGQGDYGYTF,TGCAGCGTTGAAGAAGGTCAGGGAGACTATGGCTACACCTTC
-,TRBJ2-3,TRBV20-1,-,CSVDTGYADTQYF,TGCAGCGTAGACACGGGGTACGCAGATACGCAGTATTTT
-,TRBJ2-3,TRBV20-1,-,CSARALALDTQYF,TGCAGTGCTAGAGCGCTAGCGCTAGATACGCAGTATTTT
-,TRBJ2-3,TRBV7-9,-,CASRGAVNTDTQYF,TGTGCCAGCAGAGGGGCAGTAAACACAGATACGCAGTATTTT
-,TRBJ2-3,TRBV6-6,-,CASSSSSGSDGTDTQYF,TGTGCCAGCAGCTCTAGTTCCGGAAGTGACGGCACAGATACGCAGTATTTT
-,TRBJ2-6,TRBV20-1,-,CSARPGSSGANVLTF,TGCAGTGCTAGACCAGGGTCCTCTGGGGCCAACGTCCTGACTTTC
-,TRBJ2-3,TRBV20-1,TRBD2,CSARAMGLAGYTDTQYF,TGCAGTGCTAGAGCCATGGGACTAGCGGGGTACACAGATACGCAGTATTTT
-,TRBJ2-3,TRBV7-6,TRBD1,CASSFRDIGGYTQYF,TGTGCCAGCAGTTTCCGGGACATAGGGGGCTATACGCAGTATTTT
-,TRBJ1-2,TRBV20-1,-,CSDKDSAPNYGYTF,TGCAGTGATAAGGACAGCGCTCCTAACTATGGCTACACCTTC
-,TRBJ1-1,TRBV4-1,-,CASSQAVGRKTEAFF,TGCGCCAGCAGCCAAGCTGTGGGAAGGAAGACTGAAGCTTTCTTT
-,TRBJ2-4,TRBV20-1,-,CSARDSSGTSNEQYF,TGCAGTGCTAGAGATTCGTCCGGGACCTCTAATGAGCAGTACTTC
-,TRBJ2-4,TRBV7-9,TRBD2,CASSLSRSGGPGNIQYF,TGTGCCAGCAGCCTCAGTCGGTCGGGGGGACCTGGGAACATTCAGTACTTC
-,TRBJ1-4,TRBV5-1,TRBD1,CASSPNSGTGHEKLFF,TGCGCCAGCAGCCCGAACTCCGGGACAGGGCATGAAAAACTGTTTTTT
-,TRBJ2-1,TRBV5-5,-,CASGGKRSSYNEQFF,TGTGCCAGCGGAGGGAAGCGCAGCTCCTACAATGAGCAGTTCTTC
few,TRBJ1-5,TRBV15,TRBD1,CATSRGQGFQPQHF,TGTGCCACCAGCAGAGGACAGGGATTTCAGCCCCAGCATTTT
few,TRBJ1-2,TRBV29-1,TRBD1,CSVGQGVNGYTF,TGCAGCGTTGGACAGGGCGTGAATGGCTACACCTTC
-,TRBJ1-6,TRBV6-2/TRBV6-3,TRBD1,CASSYTGTGNSPVHF,TGTGCCAGCAGTTACACTGGGACAGGGAATTCACCCGTCCACTTT
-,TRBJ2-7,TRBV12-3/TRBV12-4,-,CASSPLQTGTYEQYF,TGTGCCAGCAGTCCCCTCCAGACAGGAACCTACGAGCAGTACTTC
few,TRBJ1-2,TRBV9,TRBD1,CASSAGQESYGYTF,TGTGCCAGCAGCGCAGGACAGGAGAGCTATGGCTACACCTTC
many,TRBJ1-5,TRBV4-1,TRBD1,CASSTTGSQPQHF,TGCGCCAGCAGCACGACAGGGAGCCAGCCCCAGCATTTT
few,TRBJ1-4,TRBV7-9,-,CASSTRGANEKLFF,TGTGCCAGCAGTACAAGGGGGGCTAATGAAAAACTGTTTTTT
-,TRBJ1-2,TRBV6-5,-,CASTPDVQESGYTF,TGTGCCAGCACCCCTGATGTTCAGGAGAGTGGCTACACCTTC
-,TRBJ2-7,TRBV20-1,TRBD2,CSAQRTSVAYEQYF,TGCAGTGCTCAGAGGACTAGCGTCGCCTACGAGCAGTACTTC
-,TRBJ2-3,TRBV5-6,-,CASSEWGAGIDTQYF,TGTGCCAGCAGCGAGTGGGGCGCAGGGATAGATACGCAGTATTTT
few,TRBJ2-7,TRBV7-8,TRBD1,CASSFRMGQGYYEQYF,TGTGCCAGCAGCTTCCGTATGGGACAGGGCTACTACGAGCAGTACTTC
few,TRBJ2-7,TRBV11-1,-,CASSITSVGLSYEQYF,TGTGCCAGCAGCATCACGTCGGTAGGTCTCTCCTACGAGCAGTACTTC
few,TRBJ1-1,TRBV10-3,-,CAISDWGYRNTEAFF,TGTGCCATCAGTGATTGGGGTTATAGAAACACTGAAGCTTTCTTT
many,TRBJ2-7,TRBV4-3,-,CASSQAESGPYEQYF,TGCGCCAGCAGCCAGGCCGAGTCAGGGCCCTACGAGCAGTACTTC
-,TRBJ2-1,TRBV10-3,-,CAISADQFLHEQFF,TGTGCCATCAGTGCGGATCAGTTCCTCCACGAGCAGTTCTTC
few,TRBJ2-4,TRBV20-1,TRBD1,CSARARQGAENIQYF,TGCAGTGCTAGAGCGCGCCAGGGGGCCGAAAACATTCAGTACTTC
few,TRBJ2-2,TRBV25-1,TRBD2,CASTKAGGLTGELFF,TGTGCCAGCACAAAAGCGGGGGGTCTGACCGGGGAGCTGTTTTTT
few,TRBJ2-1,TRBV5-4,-,CASSFPRGDEQFF,TGTGCCAGCAGCTTCCCCAGGGGCGATGAGCAGTTCTTC
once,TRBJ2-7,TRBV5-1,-,CASRAGSNEQYF,TGCGCCAGCAGAGCTGGATCCAACGAGCAGTACTTC
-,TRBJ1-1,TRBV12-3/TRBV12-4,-,CASSSTGAGRAFF,TGTGCCAGCAGTTCCACCGGGGCAGGGCGGGCTTTCTTT
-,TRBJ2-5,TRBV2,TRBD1,CASRSTGARVETQYF,TGTGCCAGCAGGTCGACAGGGGCGAGAGTAGAGACCCAGTACTTC